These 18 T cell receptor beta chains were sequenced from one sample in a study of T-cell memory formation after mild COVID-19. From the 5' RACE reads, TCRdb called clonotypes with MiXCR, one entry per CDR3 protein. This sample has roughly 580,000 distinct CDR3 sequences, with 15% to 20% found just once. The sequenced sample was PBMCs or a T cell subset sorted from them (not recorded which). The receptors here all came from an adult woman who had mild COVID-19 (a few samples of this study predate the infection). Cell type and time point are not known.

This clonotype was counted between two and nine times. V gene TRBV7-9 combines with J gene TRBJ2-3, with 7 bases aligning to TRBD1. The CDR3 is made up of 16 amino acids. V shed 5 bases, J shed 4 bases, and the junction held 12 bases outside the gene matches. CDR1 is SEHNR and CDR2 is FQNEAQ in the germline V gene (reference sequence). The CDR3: CASSPSAGTAADTQYF. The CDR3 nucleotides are TGTGCCAGCAGCCCATCCGCCGGGACAGCCGCAGATACGCAGTATTTT.

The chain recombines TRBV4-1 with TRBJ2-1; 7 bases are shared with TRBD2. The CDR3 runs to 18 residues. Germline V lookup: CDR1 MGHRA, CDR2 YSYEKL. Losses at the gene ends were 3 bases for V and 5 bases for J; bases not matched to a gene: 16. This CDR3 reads CASSHRVLGGRADNEQFF. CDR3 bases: TGCGCCAGCAGCCACCGCGTACTTGGGGGGAGGGCCGACAATGAGCAGTTCTTC.

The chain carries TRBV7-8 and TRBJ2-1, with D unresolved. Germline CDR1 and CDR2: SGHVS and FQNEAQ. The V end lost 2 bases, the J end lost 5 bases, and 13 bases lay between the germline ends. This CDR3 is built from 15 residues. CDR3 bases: TGTGCCAGCAGCTTATCAAGCAATCCTAACAATGAGCAGTTCTTC. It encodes CASSLSSNPNNEQFF.

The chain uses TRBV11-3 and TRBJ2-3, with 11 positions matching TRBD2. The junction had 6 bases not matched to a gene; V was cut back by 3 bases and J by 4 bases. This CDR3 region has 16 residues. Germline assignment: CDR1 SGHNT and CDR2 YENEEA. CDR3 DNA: TGTGCCAGCAGCTTCCGACTAGCGGGACATGCAGATACGCAGTATTTT. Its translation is CASSFRLAGHADTQYF.

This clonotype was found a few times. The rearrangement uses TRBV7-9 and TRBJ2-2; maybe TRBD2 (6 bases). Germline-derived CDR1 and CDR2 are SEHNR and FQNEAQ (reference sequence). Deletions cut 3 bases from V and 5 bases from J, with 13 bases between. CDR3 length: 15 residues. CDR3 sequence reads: CASSFLRGGTGELFF. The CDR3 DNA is TGTGCCAGCAGCTTTCTGCGGGGAGGTACCGGGGAGCTGTTTTTT.

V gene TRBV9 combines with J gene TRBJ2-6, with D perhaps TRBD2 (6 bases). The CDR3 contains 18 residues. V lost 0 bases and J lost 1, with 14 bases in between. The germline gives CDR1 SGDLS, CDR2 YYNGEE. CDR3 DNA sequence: TGTGCCAGCAGCGTAGGAGGCCCCGCGGGGTCTGGGGCCAACGTCCTGACTTTC. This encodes CASSVGGPAGSGANVLTF.

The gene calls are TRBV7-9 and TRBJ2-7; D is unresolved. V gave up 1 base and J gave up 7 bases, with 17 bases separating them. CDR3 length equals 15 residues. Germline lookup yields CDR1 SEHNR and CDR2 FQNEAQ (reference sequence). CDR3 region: CASSLVELSSSEQYF. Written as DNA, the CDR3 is TGTGCCAGCAGCTTAGTTGAACTGAGCAGTAGTGAGCAGTACTTC.

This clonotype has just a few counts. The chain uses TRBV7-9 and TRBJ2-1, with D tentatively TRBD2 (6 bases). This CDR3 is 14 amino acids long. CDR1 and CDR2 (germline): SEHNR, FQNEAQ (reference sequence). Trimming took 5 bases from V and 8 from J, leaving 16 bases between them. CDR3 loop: CASSRLGGRDEQFF. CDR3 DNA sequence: TGTGCCAGCAGCCGCTTGGGGGGACGGGATGAGCAGTTCTTC.

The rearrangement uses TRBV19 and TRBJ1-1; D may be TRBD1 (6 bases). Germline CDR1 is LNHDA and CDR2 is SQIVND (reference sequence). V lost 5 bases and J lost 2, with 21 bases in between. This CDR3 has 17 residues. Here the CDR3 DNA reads TGTGCCAGTAGTCAATCAGGGGTTCGGGGAGGAAACACTGAAGCTTTCTTT. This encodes CASSQSGVRGGNTEAFF.

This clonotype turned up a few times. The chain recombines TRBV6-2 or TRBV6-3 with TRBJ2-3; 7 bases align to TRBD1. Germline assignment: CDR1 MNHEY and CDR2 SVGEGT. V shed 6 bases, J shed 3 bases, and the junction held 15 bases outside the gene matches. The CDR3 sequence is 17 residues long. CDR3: CASSRPNRGSSTDTQYF. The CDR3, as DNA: TGTGCCAGCAGCCGACCGAACAGGGGATCATCGACAGATACGCAGTATTTT.

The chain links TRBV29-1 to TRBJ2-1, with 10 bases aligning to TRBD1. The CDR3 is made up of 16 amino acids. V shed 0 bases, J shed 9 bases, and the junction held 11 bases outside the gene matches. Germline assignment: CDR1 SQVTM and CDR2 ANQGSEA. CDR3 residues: CSVEDPSTGGLGEQFF. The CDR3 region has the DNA TGCAGCGTTGAAGATCCCTCGACAGGGGGCTTGGGTGAGCAGTTCTTC.

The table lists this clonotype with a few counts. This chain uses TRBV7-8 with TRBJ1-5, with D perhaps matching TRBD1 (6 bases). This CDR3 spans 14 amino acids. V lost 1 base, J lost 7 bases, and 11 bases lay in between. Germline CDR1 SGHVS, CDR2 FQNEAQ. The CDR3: CASSLVGGQQPQHF. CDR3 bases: TGTGCCAGCAGCTTAGTGGGGGGCCAACAGCCCCAGCATTTT.

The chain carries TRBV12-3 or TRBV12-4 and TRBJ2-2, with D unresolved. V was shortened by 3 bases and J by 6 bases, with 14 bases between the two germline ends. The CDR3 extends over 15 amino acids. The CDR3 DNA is TGTGCCAGCAGTTTCTGGGGTCAGGTGGCCGGGGAGCTGTTTTTT. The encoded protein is CASSFWGQVAGELFF.

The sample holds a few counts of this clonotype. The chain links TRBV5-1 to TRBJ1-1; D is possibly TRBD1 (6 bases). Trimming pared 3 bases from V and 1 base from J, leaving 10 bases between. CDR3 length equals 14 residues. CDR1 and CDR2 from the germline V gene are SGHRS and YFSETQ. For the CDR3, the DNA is TGCGCCAGCAGCTCGGGGGCCCGGAACACTGAAGCTTTCTTT. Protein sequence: CASSSGARNTEAFF.

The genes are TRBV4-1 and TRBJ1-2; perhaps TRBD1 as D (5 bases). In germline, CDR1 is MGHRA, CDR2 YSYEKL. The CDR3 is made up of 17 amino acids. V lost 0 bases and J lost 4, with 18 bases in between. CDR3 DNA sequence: TGCGCCAGCAGCCAAGATGATTTGGGGGACCCCACCTATGGCTACACCTTC. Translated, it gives CASSQDDLGDPTYGYTF.

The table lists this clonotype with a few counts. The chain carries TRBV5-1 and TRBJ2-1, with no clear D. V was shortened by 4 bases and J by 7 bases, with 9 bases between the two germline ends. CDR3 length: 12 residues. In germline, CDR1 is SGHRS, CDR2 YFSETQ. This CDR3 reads CASSNKGNEQFF. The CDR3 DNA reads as TGCGCCAGCAGCAACAAAGGGAATGAGCAGTTCTTC.

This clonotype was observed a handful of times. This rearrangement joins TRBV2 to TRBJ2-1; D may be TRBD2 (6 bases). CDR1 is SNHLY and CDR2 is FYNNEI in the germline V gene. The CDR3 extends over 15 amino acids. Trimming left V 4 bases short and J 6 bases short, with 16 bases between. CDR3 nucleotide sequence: TGTGCCAGCAGTGGGCGGGGTGGGGTACTCAATGAGCAGTTCTTC. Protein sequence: CASSGRGGVLNEQFF.

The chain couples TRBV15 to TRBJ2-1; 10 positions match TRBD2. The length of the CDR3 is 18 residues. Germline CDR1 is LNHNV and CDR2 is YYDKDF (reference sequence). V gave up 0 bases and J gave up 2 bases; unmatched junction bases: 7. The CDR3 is CATSRDKGTSAAYNEQFF. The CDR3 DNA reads TGTGCCACCAGCAGAGATAAAGGGACTAGCGCAGCCTACAATGAGCAGTTCTTC.